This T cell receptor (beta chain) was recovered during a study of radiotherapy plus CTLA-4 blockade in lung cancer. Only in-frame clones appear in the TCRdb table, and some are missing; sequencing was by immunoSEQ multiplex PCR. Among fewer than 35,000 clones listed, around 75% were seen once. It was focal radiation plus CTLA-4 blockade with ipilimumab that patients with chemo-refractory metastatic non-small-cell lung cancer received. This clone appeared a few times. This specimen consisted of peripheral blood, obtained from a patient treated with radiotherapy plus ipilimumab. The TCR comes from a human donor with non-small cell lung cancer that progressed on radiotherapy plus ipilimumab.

The CDR3 bases are TGTGCCAGCAGCAAGGGGCCCCAGCATTTT. Translated, it gives CASSKGPQHF. J is TRBJ1-5 and V is TRBV21-1. TRBV21-1 is annotated as a pseudogene. This CDR3 has 10 residues.